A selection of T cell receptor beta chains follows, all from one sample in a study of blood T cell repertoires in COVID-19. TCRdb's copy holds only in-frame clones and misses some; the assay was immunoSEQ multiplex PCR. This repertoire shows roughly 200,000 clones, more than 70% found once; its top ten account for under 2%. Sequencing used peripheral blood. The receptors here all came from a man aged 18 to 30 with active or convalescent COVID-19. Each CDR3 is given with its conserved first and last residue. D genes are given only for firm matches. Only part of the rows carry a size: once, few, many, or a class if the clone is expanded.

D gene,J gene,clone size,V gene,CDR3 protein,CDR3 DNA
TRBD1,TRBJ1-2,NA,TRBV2,CASNPGTGEGGYTF,TGTGCCAGCAACCCAGGGACAGGGGAAGGTGGCTACACCTTC
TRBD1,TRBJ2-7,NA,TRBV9,CASSPGQAYEQYF,TGTGCCAGCAGCCCCGGACAGGCCTACGAGCAGTACTTC
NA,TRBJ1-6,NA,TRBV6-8,CASRKGGGNNSPLHF,TGTGCCAGCAGAAAAGGCGGGGGAAATAATTCACCCCTCCACTTT
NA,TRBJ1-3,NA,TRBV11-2,CASSLRGSGVSGNTIYF,TGTGCCAGCAGCTTAAGGGGCTCAGGGGTCTCTGGAAACACCATATATTTT
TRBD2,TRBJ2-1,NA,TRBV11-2,CASSLISGGVYNEQFF,TGTGCCAGCAGCTTAATTAGCGGGGGGGTTTACAATGAGCAGTTCTTC
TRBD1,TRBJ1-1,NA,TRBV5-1,CASSAAPWTGDTEAFF,TGCGCCAGCAGCGCCGCCCCTTGGACAGGGGACACTGAAGCTTTCTTT
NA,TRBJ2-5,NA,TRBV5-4,CASTSKTGNQETQYF,TGTGCCAGCACTTCTAAGACGGGAAACCAAGAGACCCAGTACTTC
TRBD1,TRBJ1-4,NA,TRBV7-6,CASSPGTAKLFF,TGTGCCAGCAGCCCAGGGACAGCCAAACTGTTTTTT
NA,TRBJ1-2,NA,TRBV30,CAWSVLGWEYGYTF,TGTGCCTGGAGTGTACTAGGGTGGGAATATGGCTACACCTTC
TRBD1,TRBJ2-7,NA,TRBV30,CAWSEQGLWQYF,TGTGCCTGGAGCGAACAGGGGTTGTGGCAGTACTTC
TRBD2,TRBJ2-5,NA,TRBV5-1,CASSSGRGGWNETQYF,TGCGCCAGCAGCTCAGGGCGGGGGGGCTGGAACGAGACCCAGTACTTC
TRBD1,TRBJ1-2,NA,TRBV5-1,CASSLGTGSYGYTF,TGCGCCAGCAGCTTGGGGACAGGGTCCTATGGCTACACCTTC
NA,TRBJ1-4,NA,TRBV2,CASSEIGKLFF,TGTGCCAGCAGTGAAATCGGGAAACTGTTTTTT
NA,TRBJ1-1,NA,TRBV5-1,CASSPGQRNTEAFF,TGCGCCAGCAGCCCCGGACAGAGGAACACTGAAGCTTTCTTT
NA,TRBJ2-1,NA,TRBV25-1,CASREGSPYNEQFF,TGTGCCAGCAGGGAGGGGTCCCCCTACAATGAGCAGTTCTTC
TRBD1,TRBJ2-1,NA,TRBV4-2,CASSHGAGQGANEQFF,TGTGCCAGCAGCCACGGAGCAGGACAGGGGGCGAATGAGCAGTTCTTC
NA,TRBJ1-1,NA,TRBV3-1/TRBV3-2,CASSQGVGGVNTEAFF,TGTGCCAGCAGCCAAGGGGTGGGGGGTGTGAACACTGAAGCTTTCTTT
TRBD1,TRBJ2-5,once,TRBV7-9,CASSPPTGTEQETQYF,TGTGCCAGCAGCCCACCGACCGGGACAGAGCAGGAGACCCAGTACTTC
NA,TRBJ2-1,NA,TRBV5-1,CASSHGERDNEQFF,TGCGCCAGCAGCCACGGAGAGCGGGACAATGAGCAGTTCTTC
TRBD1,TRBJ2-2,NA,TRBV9,CASSGRTGAWNTGELFF,TGTGCCAGCAGCGGACGGACAGGGGCATGGAACACCGGGGAGCTGTTTTTT
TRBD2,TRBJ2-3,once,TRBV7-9,CASSTSGRGPDTQYF,TGTGCCAGCAGCACTAGCGGGAGGGGCCCAGATACGCAGTATTTT
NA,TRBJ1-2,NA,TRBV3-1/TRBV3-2,CASSYGGSNYGYTF,TGTGCCAGCAGCTACGGGGGGAGTAACTATGGCTACACCTTC
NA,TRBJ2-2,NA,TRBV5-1,CASSFAGQNTGELFF,TGCGCCAGCAGCTTCGCAGGGCAGAACACCGGGGAGCTGTTTTTT
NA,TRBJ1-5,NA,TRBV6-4,CASSGPPEQVLHGSNQPQHF,TGTGCCAGCAGTGGGCCCCCCGAACAGGTACTACATGGGAGCAATCAGCCCCAGCATTTT